These 32 T cell receptor beta chains were all obtained from the same sample, sequenced in a study of blood T cell repertoires in COVID-19. Clones were sequenced by immunoSEQ multiplex PCR, and TCRdb holds only the in-frame ones, with some missing. This table holds about 200,000 clones, around 75% found once. Sequenced input: peripheral blood. These receptors came from a human donor in a cohort sampled during active COVID-19.

J is TRBJ2-5 and V is TRBV18; 7 nucleotides agree with TRBD2. Per the germline V gene, CDR1 is KGHSH and CDR2 is LQKENI. Trimming took 5 bases from V and 4 from J; bases not matched to a gene: 13. The length of the CDR3 is 16 residues. The CDR3 here is CASSSSGTTSRETQYF. The CDR3 DNA sequence: TGTGCCAGCTCATCTTCCGGGACTACCAGCCGAGAGACCCAGTACTTC. Filled out from reference TRBV18 and TRBJ2-5, the complete variable domain reads NAGVMQNPRHLVRRRGQEARLRCSPMKGHSHVYWYRQLPEEGLKFMVYLQKENIIDESGMPKERFSAEFPKEGPSILRIQQVVRGDSAAYFCASSSSGTTSRETQYFGPGTRLLVL.

This sequence joins TRBV5-1 and TRBJ2-5; the match to TRBD1 covers 7 bases. In germline, CDR1 is SGHRS, CDR2 YFSETQ. Germline trimming cut 0 bases from V and 4 bases from J; bases unmatched to any gene: 9. This CDR3 is built from 16 residues. This chain's CDR3 is CASSLGQGLGSETQYF. CDR3 DNA: TGCGCCAGCAGCTTGGGACAGGGTTTAGGATCAGAGACCCAGTACTTC.

CDR3 nucleotide sequence: TGTGCCAGCACCCAAGGGGGGGTTCGGACTGAAGCTTTCTTT. Residues: CASTQGGVRTEAFF. V is TRBV7-9 and J is TRBJ1-1; D might be TRBD1 (6 bases). Germline CDR1 and CDR2: SEHNR and FQNEAQ (reference sequence). The CDR3 is made up of 14 amino acids. V shed 7 bases and J shed 5 bases, with 17 bases lying between them.

This chain uses TRBV3-1 (or the pseudogene TRBV3-2) with TRBJ1-5; a weak D match, TRBD1 (5 bases). Germline loops: CDR1 LGHDT, CDR2 YNNKEL (reference sequence). The CDR3 is made up of 14 amino acids. V was cut by 3 bases and J by 4 bases, with 10 bases left in between. The CDR3 coding sequence is TGTGCCAGCAGCCATGAAGGGGCAAATCAGCCCCAGCATTTT. Its protein product is CASSHEGANQPQHF.

The chain couples TRBV21-1 to TRBJ1-1; the table's D call of TRBD1 was not tested on the DNA. TRBV21-1 is labeled a pseudogene. The CDR3 extends over 12 amino acids. The CDR3 DNA reads TGTGCCAGCAGCGGAAGACAGAAGTCAGCTTTCTTT. It is translated as CASSGRQKSAFF.

This clone was picked up a small number of times. The chain couples TRBV27 to TRBJ2-1, with 8 nucleotides matching TRBD2. J gave up 4 bases and V 6 bases, and 8 bases lay outside the gene matches. The length of the CDR3 is 15 residues. CDR1 is MNHEY and CDR2 is SMNVEV in the germline V gene (reference sequence). CDR3 nucleotide sequence: TGTGCCAGCAGACTTAGCGGGGTTCTATACAATGAGCAGTTCTTC. Its protein is CASRLSGVLYNEQFF.

The CDR3 bases are TGTGCCAGCAGCTTAGGAGGGCCGGGTAGCAATGAGCAGTTCTTC. Protein sequence: CASSLGGPGSNEQFF. The rearrangement joins TRBV7-6 to TRBJ2-1; a possible D gene is TRBD2 (5 bases). The germline V gene has CDR1 SGHVS and CDR2 FNYEAQ. The CDR3 totals 15 residues. Trimming removed 1 base at V and 6 bases at J, with 13 bases between.

The chain links TRBV5-6 to TRBJ1-5, with 7 bases identical to TRBD1. This CDR3 has 15 amino acids. CDR1 and CDR2 (germline): SGHDT, YYEEEE. The J segment lost 3 bases and the V segment lost 2 bases, leaving 5 bases of the junction unmatched. The chain's CDR3 is CASSFGQALNQPQHF. The DNA of the CDR3 is TGTGCCAGCAGCTTCGGACAGGCCCTCAATCAGCCCCAGCATTTT.

This clone occurred once. V and J are TRBV6-5 and TRBJ1-1; D remains ambiguous. The CDR3 contains 14 residues. Germline CDR1 MNHEY, CDR2 SVGAGI. Trimming took 0 bases from V and 1 from J, leaving 6 bases between them. In nucleotides, the CDR3 is TGTGCCAGCAGTTACTCTCTACGGAACACTGAAGCTTTCTTT. Its protein product is CASSYSLRNTEAFF.

The rearrangement joins TRBV7-9 to TRBJ2-5; D is unclear. CDR1 is SEHNR and CDR2 is FQNEAQ in the germline V gene (reference sequence). Trimming left V 2 bases short and J 4 bases short, with 8 bases between. The CDR3 spans 13 residues. CDR3 coding DNA: TGTGCCAGCAGCTTATGGCGCGGAGAGACCCAGTACTTC. It codes for CASSLWRGETQYF.

This clone has just one count. In DNA, the CDR3 is TGTGCCTGGAGTGTAAGGGGACACCCTTTTTTTGGCTACACCTTC. As protein: CAWSVRGHPFFGYTF. The rearrangement uses TRBV30 and TRBJ1-2, with D perhaps matching TRBD1 (6 bases). The V gene's germline CDR1 is GTSNPN and CDR2 SVGIG (reference sequence). V was cut by 0 bases and J by 7 bases, with 18 bases left in between. The CDR3 runs to 15 residues.

The V and J genes are TRBV15 and TRBJ2-7, with D tentatively TRBD2 (5 bases). Deletions cut 5 bases from V and 1 base from J, with 15 bases between. CDR1 is LNHNV and CDR2 is YYDKDF in the germline V gene (reference sequence). This CDR3 spans 15 amino acids. CDR3 protein: CATSGSIALSYEQYF. Written as DNA, the CDR3 is TGTGCCACCAGCGGATCTATAGCGTTATCCTACGAGCAGTACTTC.

The V gene is TRBV7-9, the J gene TRBJ2-7; D remains ambiguous. The CDR3 is made up of 14 amino acids. Germline-derived CDR1 and CDR2 are SEHNR and FQNEAQ (reference sequence). Trimming cost V 0 bases and J 2 bases, with 8 bases left between them. CDR3 DNA sequence: TGTGCCAGCAGCTTAGCCCAGCGAGCCTACGAGCAGTACTTC. Its translation: CASSLAQRAYEQYF.

V is TRBV6-1 and J is TRBJ2-7; D is unclear. The germline CDR1 and CDR2 sequences are MNHNS and SASEGT. Trimming took off 3 bases at V and 2 bases at J, with 14 bases between the two ends. The CDR3 sequence is 15 residues long. The CDR3: CASSDRGSPPYEQYF. The CDR3, as DNA: TGTGCCAGCAGTGACAGAGGCTCCCCACCCTACGAGCAGTACTTC.

This chain joins TRBV9 and TRBJ1-3; 7 bases map to TRBD1. This CDR3 region has 15 residues. V was pared by 3 bases and J by 1 base, with 4 bases of the junction left unmatched. Germline V CDR1 and CDR2: SGDLS, YYNGEE. For the CDR3, the DNA is TGTGCCAGCAGCGCCATGACAGGGTCTGGAAACACCATATATTTT. Translated, it gives CASSAMTGSGNTIYF.

The J gene is TRBJ2-2, the V gene TRBV6-2 or TRBV6-3; the match to TRBD1 covers 7 bases. This CDR3 is 19 amino acids long. Germline trimming cut 0 bases from V and 4 bases from J; bases unmatched to any gene: 14. The germline CDR1 and CDR2 sequences are MNHEY and SVGEGT. CDR3 bases: TGTGCCAGCAGTTACTCCCTGGTCAGGGGGTTGTATGGCACCGGGGAGCTGTTTTTT. As protein: CASSYSLVRGLYGTGELFF.

The rearrangement links TRBV30 to TRBJ1-5, with 7 bases aligning to TRBD1. Germline V gene sequence: CDR1 GTSNPN, CDR2 SVGIG (reference sequence). CDR3 length: 13 residues. V was pared by 5 bases and J by 4 bases, with 5 bases of the junction left unmatched. The CDR3 loop reads CAWAPQGNQPQHF. For the CDR3, the DNA is TGTGCCTGGGCCCCACAGGGGAATCAGCCCCAGCATTTT.

The chain employs TRBV10-3 and TRBJ1-1; the match to TRBD1 covers 10 bases. V lost 2 bases, J lost 5 bases, and 2 bases stayed unmatched. The CDR3 has 14 amino acids. CDR1 is ENHRY and CDR2 is SYGVKD in the germline V gene. The CDR3 DNA reads as TGTGCCATCAGTGAGGGACAGGGGGTAACTGAAGCTTTCTTT. This translates into CAISEGQGVTEAFF.

CDR3: CASSLGTGYGYTF. The CDR3, as DNA: TGTGCCAGCAGCTTGGGTACGGGATATGGCTACACCTTC. This rearrangement joins TRBV11-2 to TRBJ1-2; D is unclear. The CDR3 has 13 amino acids. Germline V gene sequence: CDR1 SGHAT, CDR2 FQNNGV. Trimming pared 3 bases from V and 5 bases from J, leaving 10 bases between.

V and J are TRBV5-1 and TRBJ2-7; D is ambiguous. The germline CDR1 and CDR2 sequences are SGHRS and YFSETQ. CDR3 length: 14 residues. Between the trimmed V and J ends, which lost 0 bases and 3 bases, there was a span of 10 bases. CDR3 amino acids: CASSLATLGYEQYF. Written as DNA, the CDR3 is TGCGCCAGCAGCTTGGCCACGCTCGGCTACGAGCAGTACTTC.

The chain's CDR3 is CASTEDSYEQYF. The CDR3 DNA is TGTGCCAGCACAGAGGACAGCTACGAGCAGTACTTC. This sequence joins TRBV6-5 and TRBJ2-7; D might be TRBD1 (6 bases). Trimming removed 7 bases at V and 3 bases at J, with 10 bases between. The germline gives CDR1 MNHEY, CDR2 SVGAGI. The CDR3 is 12 amino acids.

V and J are TRBV6-6 and TRBJ2-1; perhaps TRBD2 as D (6 bases). CDR3 size: 14 residues. Trimming took off 5 bases at V and 3 bases at J, with 11 bases between the two ends. The V gene's germline CDR1 is MNHNY and CDR2 SVGAGI (reference sequence). Written as DNA, the CDR3 is TGTGCCAGCAGTCCTGGGACTGGCTACAATGAGCAGTTCTTC. Translating gives CASSPGTGYNEQFF.

CDR3 DNA sequence: TGTGCCAGCAGTCCCCCCGGGACACAAGTAAATACGCAGTATTTT. Translated: CASSPPGTQVNTQYF. The chain carries TRBV28 and TRBJ2-3, with a weak D call TRBD1 (6 bases). Trimming took off 5 bases at V and 7 bases at J, with 19 bases between the two ends. Germline V gene lookup returns CDR1 MDHEN and CDR2 SYDVKM. This CDR3 is built from 15 residues.

The chain joins TRBV7-2 to TRBJ1-5; D call uncertain. The CDR3 extends over 14 amino acids. Germline CDR1 is SGHTA and CDR2 is FQGNSA. Trimming left V 7 bases short and J 2 bases short, with 12 bases between. This CDR3 reads CASTPAGRNQPQHF. The CDR3 coding sequence is TGTGCCAGCACCCCCGCGGGCCGCAATCAGCCCCAGCATTTT.

The chain carries TRBV9 and TRBJ1-2, with D unresolved. The germline V and J ends were trimmed by 1 base and 5 bases, with 6 bases remaining between them. This CDR3 spans 12 amino acids. CDR1 and CDR2 (germline): SGDLS, YYNGEE. The CDR3: CASSVPSYGYTF. CDR3 DNA sequence: TGTGCCAGCAGCGTACCCAGTTATGGCTACACCTTC.

This chain joins TRBV4-1 and TRBJ2-7; D is perhaps TRBD2 (5 bases). V was pared by 0 bases and J by 0 bases, with 9 bases between. Looked up from germline, CDR1 is MGHRA and CDR2 is YSYEKL. The CDR3 has 15 residues. The CDR3 DNA reads TGCGCCAGCAGCCAAGATCCGGGAAACTCCTACGAGCAGTACTTC. Amino acids: CASSQDPGNSYEQYF.

This sequence joins TRBV11-3 and TRBJ2-1, with 15 bases matching TRBD2. With 5 bases clipped from V and 10 bases from J, the junction kept 6 bases outside the gene matches. From germline, CDR1 is SGHNT and CDR2 YENEEA. This CDR3 has 15 amino acids. Here the CDR3 reads CASSQGLAGGGEQFF. CDR3 sequence (DNA): TGTGCCAGCAGCCAGGGACTAGCGGGAGGTGGGGAGCAGTTCTTC.

This clone has only a few counts. The chain links TRBV7-7 to TRBJ2-5, with 8 bases matching TRBD1. V shed 5 bases, J shed 4 bases, and the junction held 6 bases outside the gene matches. The germline V gene encodes CDR1 SSHAT and CDR2 FNYEAQ (reference sequence). The length of the CDR3 is 14 residues. The DNA of the CDR3 is TGTGCCAGCAGCGGGACAGGATTATCAGAGACCCAGTACTTC. Translated, it gives CASSGTGLSETQYF.

As regards this clone: At the DNA level, this CDR3 is encoded by other sequences in the same sample as well. This sequence joins TRBV4-2 and TRBJ2-7, with TRBD2 matching over 8 bases. Trimming took 2 bases from V and 2 from J; bases not matched to a gene: 5. The germline gives CDR1 LGHNA, CDR2 YNFKEQ. The CDR3 runs 15 residues. CDR3 sequence (DNA): TGTGCCAGCAGCCAAAGGCTAGCGGGCACCTACGAGCAGTACTTC. Translating it yields CASSQRLAGTYEQYF.

V usage is TRBV7-9 and J usage is TRBJ1-2; D is uncertain. V was shortened by 6 bases and J by 2 bases, with 19 bases between the two germline ends. Germline CDR1 SEHNR, CDR2 FQNEAQ (reference sequence). The CDR3 sequence is 16 residues long. CDR3 in DNA: TGTGCCAGCAGTGAGTCGCTCGTCACGGAGAACTATGGCTACACCTTC. Protein: CASSESLVTENYGYTF.

The chain has TRBV19 and TRBJ1-1; no reliable D call. The CDR3 runs to 14 residues. Germline V lookup: CDR1 LNHDA, CDR2 SQIVND (reference sequence). V lost 1 base and J lost 6, with 12 bases in between. This CDR3 reads CASSIGRSRAEAFF. The CDR3 DNA follows: TGTGCCAGTAGTATAGGACGGTCGAGGGCTGAAGCTTTCTTT.

The chain links TRBV18 to TRBJ2-7; D is unclear. With 3 bases removed from V and 6 bases from J, the gap between germline ends came to 15 bases. Germline CDR1 and CDR2: KGHSH and LQKENI. This CDR3 is 14 amino acids long. The CDR3 region has the DNA TGTGCCAGCTCACCGTATATTGACACCCCCGAGCAGTACTTC. Its translation is CASSPYIDTPEQYF.